The present T cell receptor beta chain was sequenced within a study of OX40 agonist ivuxolimab in advanced cancers. Study-wide findings and caveats: Both CD4+ and CD8+ T cell populations in blood had undergone clonal expansion by week 6 at 0.1 to 3.0 mg/kg. Among the least clonally expanded were partial responders at 0.1-3.0 mg/kg.

Anyone with autoimmune disease history or systemic immunosuppression was excluded. Of note for this clone: Antigen unknown.

Profiled with immunoSEQ multiplex PCR; TCRdb holds only in-frame clones, not every one. The repertoire consists of 40,000 to 45,000 clones, with over 70% occurring once and the leading ten covering roughly a tenth. V gave up 6 bases and J gave up 10 bases, with 16 bases separating them. CDR1 MNHEY and CDR2 SMNVEV come from the germline V gene (reference sequence). The CDR3 contains 14 residues. The chain employs TRBV27 and TRBJ1-6; TRBD1 might be the D (5 bases). This receptor was obtained from an adult with an advanced solid tumor such as melanoma, head and neck, liver or kidney cancer. Sequenced material: CD4+ or CD8+ T cells sorted from blood, taken in a trial of the OX40 agonist ivuxolimab. CDR3 in amino acids: CASRRGDPGSPLHF. The CDR3, as DNA: TGTGCCAGCAGAAGAGGGGACCCGGGATCACCCCTCCACTTT.